A single sample is the source of the 12 T cell receptor beta chains below, sequenced in a study of cytomegalovirus exposure and HLA in healthy donors. In the PCR, 60 Vbeta and 13 Jbeta primers were used. The table came from immunoSEQ multiplex PCR; TCRdb's copy has only in-frame clones and leaves some out. The sample has 150,000 to 180,000 clones, around 80% seen once; the top ten hold roughly 5.9%. Sequences were obtained from PBMCs. Receptors originate from a woman in her forties in good health and CMV-seropositive.

The chain carries TRBV4-1 and TRBJ1-4, with 7 bases matching TRBD1. CDR3 length: 16 amino acids. J was trimmed by 6 bases and V by 4 bases; bases with no gene match: 11. Germline CDR1 and CDR2: MGHRA and YSYEKL. CDR3 sequence reads: CASSPDRDSSDEKLFF. The CDR3 nucleotides read TGCGCCAGCAGCCCAGACAGGGACAGCTCGGATGAAAAACTGTTTTTT.

The J gene is TRBJ2-5, the V gene TRBV11-3; 7 nucleotides line up with TRBD2. The CDR3 loop spans 15 amino acids. Trimming at V came to 5 bases and at J to 5 bases, leaving 11 bases not matched to a gene. Germline CDR1 is SGHNT and CDR2 is YENEEA. CDR3 amino acids: CASSPAGREEETQYF. CDR3 nucleotides: TGTGCCAGCAGCCCCGCCGGCCGGGAGGAGGAGACCCAGTACTTC. The variable domain in full, completed from reference TRBV11-3 and TRBJ2-5, reads EAGVVQSPRYKIIEKKQPVAFWCNPISGHNTLYWYLQNLGQGPELLIRYENEEAVDDSQLPKDRFSAERLKGVDSTLKIQPAELGDSAVYLCASSPAGREEETQYFGPGTRLLVL.

This sequence joins TRBV29-1 and TRBJ2-1; 9 nucleotides agree with TRBD1. Germline assignment: CDR1 SQVTM and CDR2 ANQGSEA. The CDR3 totals 11 residues. Trimming removed 5 bases from V and 15 bases from J; junction bases left unmatched: 8. DNA of the CDR3: TGCAGCGTTATAGTCGGACAGGGGTTGTTCTTC. Amino acids: CSVIVGQGLFF.

The V and J genes are TRBV28 and TRBJ2-3; 10 nucleotides align to TRBD2. Germline V CDR1 and CDR2: MDHEN, SYDVKM. The ends lost 6 bases at V and 4 bases at J; junction bases unmatched: 10. The CDR3 totals 16 residues. Here the CDR3 reads CASSRILAGAPDTQYF. The CDR3 DNA reads as TGTGCCAGCAGCCGAATCCTAGCGGGGGCCCCAGATACGCAGTATTTT.

This clone was seen a few times. The genes are TRBV5-4 and TRBJ2-1, with TRBD2 as a possible D gene (7 bases). This CDR3 has 15 residues. Trimming stripped 4 bases from V and 4 bases from J, with 15 bases between. From germline, CDR1 is SGHNT and CDR2 YYREEE (reference sequence). CDR3 amino acids: CASSPGRGLYNEQFF. In DNA form, the CDR3 reads TGTGCCAGCAGCCCCGGCAGGGGACTATACAATGAGCAGTTCTTC.

The rearrangement uses TRBV7-2 and TRBJ2-7, with D maybe TRBD2 (6 bases). Germline V gene data show CDR1 as SGHTA and CDR2 as FQGNSA. This CDR3 has 14 amino acids. Deletions cut 5 bases from V and 3 bases from J, with 14 bases between. The CDR3 is CASSHQGGIYEQYF. The CDR3 DNA follows: TGTGCCAGCAGCCATCAGGGCGGGATCTACGAGCAGTACTTC.

The gene calls are TRBV5-1 and TRBJ2-1; the D is unclear. The CDR3 is 14 residues long. Per germline, CDR1 SGHRS and CDR2 YFSETQ. Trimming removed 0 bases from V and 1 base from J, with 5 bases in between. The CDR3 spells CASSLGYSYNEQFF. The CDR3 DNA reads TGCGCCAGCAGCTTGGGCTATTCCTACAATGAGCAGTTCTTC.

The chain couples TRBV7-9 to TRBJ2-1, with a tentative D call TRBD2 (6 bases). The V end lost 3 bases, the J end lost 0 bases, and 15 bases lay between the germline ends. There are 17 residues in the CDR3. Germline V gene sequence: CDR1 SEHNR, CDR2 FQNEAQ (reference sequence). The CDR3 protein is CASSFRREPSSYNEQFF. The CDR3, as DNA: TGTGCCAGCAGCTTTCGGCGGGAACCCAGCTCCTACAATGAGCAGTTCTTC.

The chain employs TRBV6-1 and TRBJ1-1; possible D gene TRBD1, 6 bases. V lost 3 bases and J lost 1, with 12 bases in between. The CDR3 sequence is 15 residues long. CDR1 is MNHNS, CDR2 SASEGT, per germline. CDR3 sequence reads: CASSDQGRENTEAFF. CDR3 DNA sequence: TGTGCCAGCAGTGACCAGGGGAGGGAGAACACTGAAGCTTTCTTT.

This clone has only a few counts. The chain carries TRBV5-1 and TRBJ2-7; TRBD1 matches 7 bases. CDR3 length: 14 amino acids. CDR1 is SGHRS and CDR2 is YFSETQ in the germline V gene. The trim removed 4 bases at V and 3 bases at J, leaving 7 bases unmatched. The CDR3 nucleotides are TGCGCCAGCAGCCTCGACAGGGATATCTACGAGCAGTACTTC. As protein: CASSLDRDIYEQYF.

The rearrangement links TRBV9 to TRBJ2-3, with 8 bases lining up with TRBD2. V lost 7 bases to trimming and J lost 1 base; unmatched junction nucleotides: 8. The germline CDR1 and CDR2 sequences are SGDLS and YYNGEE. The CDR3 totals 15 residues. The CDR3: CASGIAGKGTDTQYF. CDR3 nucleotides: TGTGCCAGCGGGATAGCGGGGAAGGGCACAGATACGCAGTATTTT.

The rearrangement joins TRBV27 to TRBJ2-3; 12 nucleotides match TRBD2. The germline gives CDR1 MNHEY, CDR2 SMNVEV (reference sequence). The CDR3 has 16 amino acids. The trim removed 4 bases at V and 0 bases at J, leaving 2 bases unmatched. The CDR3, as DNA: TGTGCCAGCAGTTGGACTAGCGGGATTAGCACAGATACGCAGTATTTT. It encodes CASSWTSGISTDTQYF.